The following is a T cell receptor beta chain sequence with its context. Some clones are missing from TCRdb's copy, which holds only in-frame ones; the method was immunoSEQ multiplex PCR. The top ten clones hold 2.3% of a sample with some 110,000 clones, around 90% of them seen once. Per germline, CDR1 SEHNR and CDR2 FQNEAQ (reference sequence). Trimming shortened V by 1 base and J by 0 bases, and 15 bases separated the two germline ends. The CDR3 contains 18 residues. This sample was included in a study of control samples from healthy donors and cancer patients. The chain links TRBV7-9 to TRBJ1-4; D call uncertain. This receptor was obtained from a woman aged 70-85 years in good health. The specimen was blood. In nucleotides, the CDR3 is TGTGCCAGCAGCTTAGTGATGACGACTCCTGCAACTAATGAAAAACTGTTTTTT. Residues: CASSLVMTTPATNEKLFF.